Listed below are T cell receptor beta chains from one sample, sequenced in a study of response to subunit inactivated influenza vaccine. TCRdb reprocessed the RT-PCR reads via MiXCR and lists one record per CDR3 protein. The table lists about 500,000 distinct CDR3 sequences, approximately 17% of them singletons, with 3% in the top ten. Sequencing was performed on CD4+ T cells sorted from PBMCs, taken roughly 24 months after vaccination. The receptors come from a man aged 45-69 years who received an inactivated influenza vaccine. CDR3s leave out the opening cysteine and the closing phenylalanine or tryptophan. Each record gives: J gene, V gene, CDR3 protein.

j_call: TRBJ2-7
v_call: TRBV5-4
cdr3_aa: ASSRDLSSYEQY

j_call: TRBJ1-3
v_call: TRBV25-1
cdr3_aa: ASSEPGTASGNTIY

j_call: TRBJ2-5
v_call: TRBV10-1
cdr3_aa: ATSPDSQETQY

j_call: TRBJ2-5
v_call: TRBV18
cdr3_aa: ASSPPNPGGLSETQY

j_call: TRBJ2-7
v_call: TRBV12-3/TRBV12-4
cdr3_aa: ASSFSAGAEQY

j_call: TRBJ2-7
v_call: TRBV6-1
cdr3_aa: ASTVRDSLGWSEQY

j_call: TRBJ2-3
v_call: TRBV12-3/TRBV12-4
cdr3_aa: ASGSADTQY

j_call: TRBJ1-2
v_call: TRBV6-2/TRBV6-3
cdr3_aa: ASSTARTVDSWGYT

j_call: TRBJ2-3
v_call: TRBV10-3
cdr3_aa: AISEPSGTDTQY

j_call: TRBJ2-7
v_call: TRBV7-2
cdr3_aa: ASRRQATYEQY

j_call: TRBJ1-2
v_call: TRBV27
cdr3_aa: ASSGRGFDGGYT

j_call: TRBJ1-5
v_call: TRBV15
cdr3_aa: ATSRDGSEDQPQH

j_call: TRBJ2-2
v_call: TRBV6-2/TRBV6-3
cdr3_aa: ASSYVTGLNTGELF

j_call: TRBJ2-7
v_call: TRBV6-2/TRBV6-3
cdr3_aa: ASSTRGLGSYEQY

j_call: TRBJ1-2
v_call: TRBV5-1
cdr3_aa: ASSSPGLTYGYT

j_call: TRBJ2-3
v_call: TRBV12-3/TRBV12-4
cdr3_aa: ASSGNTDTQY

j_call: TRBJ2-7
v_call: TRBV12-3/TRBV12-4
cdr3_aa: ASSFGGRDEQY

j_call: TRBJ2-1
v_call: TRBV20-1
cdr3_aa: SARQGVGNEQF

j_call: TRBJ2-4
v_call: TRBV7-2
cdr3_aa: ASSLRRRKNIQY

j_call: TRBJ2-4
v_call: TRBV6-1
cdr3_aa: ASSRGMAKNIQY

j_call: TRBJ2-5
v_call: TRBV20-1
cdr3_aa: SARDVIARPQETQY

j_call: TRBJ2-2
v_call: TRBV5-1
cdr3_aa: ASSFLAMNTGELF

j_call: TRBJ2-2
v_call: TRBV5-7
cdr3_aa: ASSLRGRHTGELF

j_call: TRBJ2-5
v_call: TRBV29-1
cdr3_aa: SVGAGYSRETQY

j_call: TRBJ1-1
v_call: TRBV3-1
cdr3_aa: ASSNDRGTEAF

j_call: TRBJ2-3
v_call: TRBV5-1
cdr3_aa: ASSLDGIGTDTQY

j_call: TRBJ2-1
v_call: TRBV4-3
cdr3_aa: ASSQVSGNNEQF

j_call: TRBJ2-2
v_call: TRBV9
cdr3_aa: ASSVDSWPGELF

j_call: TRBJ2-7
v_call: TRBV9
cdr3_aa: ASSVGAGGLEQY

j_call: TRBJ2-3
v_call: TRBV12-3/TRBV12-4
cdr3_aa: ASSLSGGTDTQY

j_call: TRBJ1-1
v_call: TRBV5-1
cdr3_aa: ASSPGQVPPEAF

j_call: TRBJ2-3
v_call: TRBV19
cdr3_aa: ASTQAGPTDTQY

j_call: TRBJ2-2
v_call: TRBV14
cdr3_aa: ASSHSGRTGELF

j_call: TRBJ2-1
v_call: TRBV11-2
cdr3_aa: ASSSGYKYNEQF

j_call: TRBJ2-7
v_call: TRBV9
cdr3_aa: ASSVGGRAYEQY

j_call: TRBJ1-1
v_call: TRBV20-1
cdr3_aa: SASGWGTEAF

j_call: TRBJ2-3
v_call: TRBV6-1
cdr3_aa: ASRNRLAGVGDTQY

j_call: TRBJ1-5
v_call: TRBV4-2
cdr3_aa: ASSQDQGGRQPQH

j_call: TRBJ2-3
v_call: TRBV3-1
cdr3_aa: ASSQEWRDTQY

j_call: TRBJ2-3
v_call: TRBV7-2
cdr3_aa: ASSLTETDTQY

j_call: TRBJ2-5
v_call: TRBV5-1
cdr3_aa: ASSSRTDDQETQY

j_call: TRBJ1-1
v_call: TRBV14
cdr3_aa: ASSQHRSNTEAF

j_call: TRBJ2-6
v_call: TRBV2
cdr3_aa: ASTKRVYNSGANVLT

j_call: TRBJ2-3
v_call: TRBV7-9
cdr3_aa: ASSEGSGSTDTQY

j_call: TRBJ2-5
v_call: TRBV6-6
cdr3_aa: ATEGSQETQY

j_call: TRBJ1-6
v_call: TRBV7-8
cdr3_aa: ASSLPGQGNSPLH

j_call: TRBJ2-7
v_call: TRBV11-2
cdr3_aa: ASSSVRVWYEQY

j_call: TRBJ1-2
v_call: TRBV7-9
cdr3_aa: ASSFHDREEVGGYT

j_call: TRBJ2-3
v_call: TRBV10-3
cdr3_aa: AISESNPNTDTQY

j_call: TRBJ2-3
v_call: TRBV7-8
cdr3_aa: ASSSRGKTDTQY

j_call: TRBJ2-2
v_call: TRBV3-1
cdr3_aa: ASSHGEGNTGELF

j_call: TRBJ2-3
v_call: TRBV10-3
cdr3_aa: AISSTDTQY

j_call: TRBJ1-4
v_call: TRBV3-1
cdr3_aa: ASSQGLPQGNEKLF

j_call: TRBJ2-3
v_call: TRBV11-2
cdr3_aa: ASSLKWGGGQSHRTQY

j_call: TRBJ2-6
v_call: TRBV7-2
cdr3_aa: ASSLGRAWANVLT